The 3 T cell receptor beta chains reported below all come from one sample, sequenced in a study of cytomegalovirus exposure and HLA in healthy donors. With 60 Vbeta and 13 Jbeta primers, the PCR was carried out. Using immunoSEQ multiplex PCR, the repertoire was profiled, and TCRdb retains in-frame clones only, with some absent. The sample consists of about 130,000 clones, less than 85% of them appearing once. The sequenced sample consisted of PBMCs. The origin of the receptors is a man between 40 and 49 years old in good health and CMV-seronegative.

This clone was seen more than once but under ten times. The V gene is TRBV30, the J gene TRBJ2-1, with TRBD1 matching over 8 bases. The J segment lost 6 bases and the V segment lost 3 bases, leaving 16 bases of the junction unmatched. The length of the CDR3 is 17 residues. Germline lookup yields CDR1 GTSNPN and CDR2 SVGIG (reference sequence). CDR3 bases: TGTGCCTGGAGCCCCAGGACCGGGACAGGAGGGATCAATGAGCAGTTCTTC. This sequence encodes CAWSPRTGTGGINEQFF.

V and J are TRBV4-1 and TRBJ1-1; 7 bases agree with TRBD1. The length of the CDR3 is 15 residues. J gave up 4 bases and V 3 bases, and 8 bases lay outside the gene matches. Germline CDR1 is MGHRA and CDR2 is YSYEKL. The CDR3 DNA reads TGCGCCAGCAGCCAGGCCGACAGGGTTTTCACTGAAGCTTTCTTT. It yields the protein CASSQADRVFTEAFF.

This chain joins TRBV7-2 and TRBJ2-7; D gene ambiguous. The CDR3 runs to 12 residues. From germline, CDR1 is SGHTA and CDR2 FQGNSA. The V end lost 5 bases, the J end lost 2 bases, and 7 bases lay between the germline ends. The CDR3 loop reads CASSDWAYEQYF. In nucleotides, the CDR3 is TGTGCCAGCAGCGACTGGGCCTACGAGCAGTACTTC.